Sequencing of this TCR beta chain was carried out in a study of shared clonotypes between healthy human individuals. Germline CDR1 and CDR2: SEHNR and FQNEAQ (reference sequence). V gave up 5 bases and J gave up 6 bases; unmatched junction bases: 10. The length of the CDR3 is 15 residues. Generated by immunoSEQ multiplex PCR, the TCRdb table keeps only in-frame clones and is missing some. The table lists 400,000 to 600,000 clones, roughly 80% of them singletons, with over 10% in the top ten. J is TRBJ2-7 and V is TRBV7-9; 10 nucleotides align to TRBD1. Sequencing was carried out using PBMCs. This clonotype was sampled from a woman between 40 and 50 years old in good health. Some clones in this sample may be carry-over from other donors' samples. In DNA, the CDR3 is TGTGCCAGCAGCCCCCGGGACAGGGGTCTGAGCGAGCAGTACTTC. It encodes CASSPRDRGLSEQYF.